A single sample is the source of the 10 T cell receptor beta chains below, sequenced in a study of vaccination effects on CD4 cells after COVID-19. What these receptors recognize is not known. ViraFEST expansion of antigen-specific CD4+ T cells with viral peptide pools preceded sequencing. The authors isolated CD4+ T cells after roughly 10 days of culture. Vaccine recipients lacked prior SARS-CoV-2 infection and had negative nucleocapsid antibodies. Profiled with immunoSEQ multiplex PCR; TCRdb holds only in-frame clones, not every one. Among about 41,000 clones listed, 70% to 85% were seen once. The source was CD4+ T cells from PBMCs cultured with HCoV-NL63 spike peptides, collected before COVID-19 vaccination. These receptor sequences come from a human donor who received a COVID-19 vaccine.

The J gene is TRBJ2-2, the V gene TRBV7-2, with a weak D call TRBD2 (7 bases). Germline V CDR1 and CDR2: SGHTA, FQGNSA. The CDR3 length is 14 residues. Deletions cut 5 bases from V and 8 bases from J, with 15 bases between. CDR3 DNA sequence: TGTGCCAGCAGCCCTAGGGGGGGACGTGGGGAGCTGTTTTTT. The encoded protein is CASSPRGGRGELFF.

This clone was counted a few times. The rearrangement links TRBV2 to TRBJ2-1; 8 nucleotides match TRBD2. Germline V gene lookup returns CDR1 SNHLY and CDR2 FYNNEI. Trimming cost V 5 bases and J 0 bases; bases outside gene matches: 3. This CDR3 is 15 amino acids long. CDR3 loop: CASSLSGISYNEQFF. In DNA, the CDR3 is TGTGCCAGCAGTCTTAGCGGGATCTCCTACAATGAGCAGTTCTTC.

The rearrangement links TRBV6-5 to TRBJ1-1; no clear D. The CDR3 is made up of 14 amino acids. Germline CDR1 reads MNHEY; CDR2 reads SVGAGI. V lost 4 bases, J lost 5 bases, and 14 bases lay in between. CDR3 in amino acids: CASSSRHAKTEAFF. The CDR3 region has the DNA TGTGCCAGCAGTTCGCGACATGCTAAGACTGAAGCTTTCTTT.

The V call is TRBV5-6, the J call TRBJ2-1; 8 bases match TRBD1. After removal of 4 bases from V and 9 bases from J, the junction contained 9 bases not matched to a gene. The CDR3 has 14 residues. Germline V gene data show CDR1 as SGHDT and CDR2 as YYEEEE. The CDR3, as DNA: TGTGCCAGCAGCCCGAGACAGGGGAGGATTGAGCAGTTCTTC. Residues: CASSPRQGRIEQFF.

The chain employs TRBV4-3 and TRBJ1-6; the match to TRBD1 covers 7 bases. The CDR3 runs to 14 residues. Germline V gene sequence: CDR1 LGHNA, CDR2 YSLEER. V shed 5 bases and J 8 bases; nucleotides not matched to a gene: 6. CDR3 in amino acids: CASSFRQGDSPLHF. The CDR3 coding sequence is TGCGCCAGCAGCTTTAGACAGGGCGATTCACCCCTCCACTTT.

The V call is TRBV29-1, the J call TRBJ1-1; TRBD1 is a possible D gene (5 bases). Germline CDR1 and CDR2: SQVTM and ANQGSEA. There are 15 residues in the CDR3. Trimming removed 7 bases at V and 4 bases at J, with 22 bases between. This CDR3 is CSARLGVGSFTEAFF. The CDR3 region has the DNA TGCAGCGCCCGTCTAGGGGTTGGGTCCTTCACTGAAGCTTTCTTT.

The chain uses TRBV2 and TRBJ2-3; D is perhaps TRBD2 (5 bases). The V and J ends lost 5 bases and 1 base respectively, with 10 bases between them. The CDR3 loop spans 14 amino acids. Germline-derived CDR1 and CDR2 are SNHLY and FYNNEI. The CDR3 here is CASSPLSGTDTQYF. The DNA for the CDR3 is TGTGCCAGCAGTCCTCTTAGCGGCACAGATACGCAGTATTTT.

The rearrangement joins TRBV2 to TRBJ2-5; D gene unclear. The CDR3 loop spans 11 amino acids. The ends were cut back, 7 bases at V and 5 bases at J, with 8 bases in the middle. Germline assignment: CDR1 SNHLY and CDR2 FYNNEI. The CDR3, as DNA: TGTGCCAGCACAGGACGGGAGACCCAGTACTTC. Amino acids: CASTGRETQYF.

The chain links TRBV12-5 to TRBJ1-1; no firm D call. Germline CDR1 is LGHNT and CDR2 is FRNRAP. The CDR3 is 14 amino acids. V was pared by 2 bases and J by 1 base, with 8 bases between. The CDR3 region has the DNA TGTGCTAGTGGTTTGCGGGCAGAGAACACTGAAGCTTTCTTT. This sequence encodes CASGLRAENTEAFF.

This chain links TRBV7-8 with TRBJ2-7; D remains unclear. The V gene's germline CDR1 is SGHVS and CDR2 FQNEAQ. The CDR3 totals 13 residues. V lost 5 bases and J lost 0, with 8 bases in between. The CDR3, as DNA: TGTGCCAGCAGCCCGGACCGCTCCTACGAGCAGTACGTC. Its translation is CASSPDRSYEQYV.